This TCR beta chain was recorded in a study of blood T cell repertoires in COVID-19. Produced via immunoSEQ multiplex PCR; TCRdb's table is partial and in-frame only. The sample consists of 90,000 or so clones, roughly 90% of them appearing once. The V and J ends lost 0 bases and 2 bases, in that order; junction bases with no gene match: 5. There are 16 residues in the CDR3. Germline CDR1 and CDR2: LNHNV and YYDKDF (reference sequence). The Seattle patients joined while their infection was active and were tracked longitudinally afterward. V is TRBV15 and J is TRBJ2-5; 8 bases align to TRBD2. Material: peripheral blood. The sequence was collected from a man aged 55-75 years with COVID-19, enrolled during active disease. CDR3 loop: CATSRDLSSGQETQYF. As DNA, the CDR3 is TGTGCCACCAGCAGAGATCTCTCTAGCGGGCAAGAGACCCAGTACTTC.